The rows below give T cell receptor beta chains drawn from one sample of a study of OX40 agonist ivuxolimab in advanced cancers. The protocol was immunoSEQ multiplex PCR, while the TCRdb copy is restricted to in-frame clones and leaves out a portion. The table includes 89,000 or so clones, roughly nine tenths detected once. The source was CD4+ or CD8+ T cells sorted from blood, collected in a trial of the OX40 agonist ivuxolimab. Receptors originate from an adult with an advanced solid tumor such as melanoma, head and neck, liver or kidney cancer. Each CDR3 is given with its conserved first and last residue. The D gene is left open where the match is weak. Clone size appears in some rows only: once, few, many, or a class for an expanded clone.

j_call v_call d_call clone_size cdr3_nt cdr3_aa
TRBJ2-2 TRBV4-1 TRBD2 few TGCGCCAGCAGCCCCCTGGGGGGGGGCACCGGGGAGCTGTTTTTT CASSPLGGGTGELFF
TRBJ1-5 TRBV7-9 . . TGTGCCAGCAGCTTAGATTTGAATCAGCCCCAGCATTTT CASSLDLNQPQHF
TRBJ2-2 TRBV7-8 TRBD2 . TGTGCCAGCAGCTTAGGGGGACTAGCGGCCACCGGGGAGCTGTTTTTT CASSLGGLAATGELFF
TRBJ1-5 TRBV30 TRBD1 . TGTGCCTGGAGTGCCGGACAGGGTATTCAGCCCCAGCATTTT CAWSAGQGIQPQHF
TRBJ2-5 TRBV10-3 . . TGTGCCATCGCCCCCTTGGGGGAGGAGACCCAGTACTTC CAIAPLGEETQYF
TRBJ2-5 TRBV7-3 . . TGTGCCAGCAGAAAGAGGGAGACCCAGTACTTC CASRKRETQYF
TRBJ2-1 TRBV6-5 . . TGTGCCAGCAGCTTAGACTGGGGCCGGGACAATGAGCAGTTCTTC CASSLDWGRDNEQFF
TRBJ1-5 TRBV28 . . TGTGCCAGCAGTTTATATCCCAGGGTACCAAATCAGCCCCAGCATTTT CASSLYPRVPNQPQHF
TRBJ1-3 TRBV30 . . TGTGCCTGGAGTGACAGCGGAAACACCATATATTTT CAWSDSGNTIYF
TRBJ1-2 TRBV5-4 . . TGTGCCAGCAGCTTGGACAGTTATGGCTACACCTTC CASSLDSYGYTF
TRBJ2-7 TRBV29-1 TRBD2 . TGCAGCGTTGCTGGTCTAGCGGGGGGGTTTGACGAGCAGTACTTC CSVAGLAGGFDEQYF
TRBJ1-6 TRBV9 . . TGTGCCAGCAGCGTAGACGGGGGAGTTGGTTCACCCCTCCACTTT CASSVDGGVGSPLHF